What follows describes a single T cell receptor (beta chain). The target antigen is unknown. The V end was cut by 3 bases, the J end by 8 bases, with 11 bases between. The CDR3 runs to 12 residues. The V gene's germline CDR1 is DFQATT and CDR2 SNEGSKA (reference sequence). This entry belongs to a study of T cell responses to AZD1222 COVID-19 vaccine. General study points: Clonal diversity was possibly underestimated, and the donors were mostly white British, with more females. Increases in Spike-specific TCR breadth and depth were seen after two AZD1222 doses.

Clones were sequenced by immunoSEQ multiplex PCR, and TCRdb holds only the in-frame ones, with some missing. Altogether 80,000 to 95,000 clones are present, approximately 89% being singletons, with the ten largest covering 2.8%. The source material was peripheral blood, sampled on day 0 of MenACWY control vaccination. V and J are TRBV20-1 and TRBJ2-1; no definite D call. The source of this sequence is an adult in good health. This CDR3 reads CSASLWADEQFF. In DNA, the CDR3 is TGCAGTGCTAGTCTATGGGCCGATGAGCAGTTCTTC.